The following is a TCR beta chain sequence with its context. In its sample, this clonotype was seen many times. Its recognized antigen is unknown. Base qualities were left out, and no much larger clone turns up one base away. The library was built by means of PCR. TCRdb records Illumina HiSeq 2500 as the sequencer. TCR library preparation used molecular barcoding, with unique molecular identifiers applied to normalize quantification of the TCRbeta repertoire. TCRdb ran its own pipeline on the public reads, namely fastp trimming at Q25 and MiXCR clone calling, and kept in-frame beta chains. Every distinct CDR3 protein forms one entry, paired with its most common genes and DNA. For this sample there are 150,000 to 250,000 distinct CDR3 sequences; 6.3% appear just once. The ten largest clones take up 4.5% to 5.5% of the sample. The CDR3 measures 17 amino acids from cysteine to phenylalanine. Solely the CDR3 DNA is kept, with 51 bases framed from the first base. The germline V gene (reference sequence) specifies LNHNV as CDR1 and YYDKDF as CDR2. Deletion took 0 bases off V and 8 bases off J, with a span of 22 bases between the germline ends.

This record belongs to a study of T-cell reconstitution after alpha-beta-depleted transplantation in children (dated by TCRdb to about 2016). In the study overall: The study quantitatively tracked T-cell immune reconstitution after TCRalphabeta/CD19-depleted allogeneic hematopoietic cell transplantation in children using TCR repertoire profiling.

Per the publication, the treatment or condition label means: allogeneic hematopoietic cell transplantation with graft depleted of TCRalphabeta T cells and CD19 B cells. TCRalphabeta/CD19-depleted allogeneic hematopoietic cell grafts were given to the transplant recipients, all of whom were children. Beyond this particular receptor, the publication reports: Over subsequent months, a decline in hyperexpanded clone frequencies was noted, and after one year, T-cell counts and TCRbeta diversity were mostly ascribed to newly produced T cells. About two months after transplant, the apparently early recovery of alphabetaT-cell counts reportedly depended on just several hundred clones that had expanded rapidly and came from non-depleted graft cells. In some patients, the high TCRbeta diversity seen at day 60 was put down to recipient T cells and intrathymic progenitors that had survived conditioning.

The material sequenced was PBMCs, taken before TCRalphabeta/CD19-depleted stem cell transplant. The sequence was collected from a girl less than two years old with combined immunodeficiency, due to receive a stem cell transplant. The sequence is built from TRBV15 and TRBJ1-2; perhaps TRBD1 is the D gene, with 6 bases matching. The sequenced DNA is TGTGCCACCAGCAGAGATACGGACAGACATTTATCGGGGGGCTACACCTTC. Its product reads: CATSRDTDRHLSGGYTF.